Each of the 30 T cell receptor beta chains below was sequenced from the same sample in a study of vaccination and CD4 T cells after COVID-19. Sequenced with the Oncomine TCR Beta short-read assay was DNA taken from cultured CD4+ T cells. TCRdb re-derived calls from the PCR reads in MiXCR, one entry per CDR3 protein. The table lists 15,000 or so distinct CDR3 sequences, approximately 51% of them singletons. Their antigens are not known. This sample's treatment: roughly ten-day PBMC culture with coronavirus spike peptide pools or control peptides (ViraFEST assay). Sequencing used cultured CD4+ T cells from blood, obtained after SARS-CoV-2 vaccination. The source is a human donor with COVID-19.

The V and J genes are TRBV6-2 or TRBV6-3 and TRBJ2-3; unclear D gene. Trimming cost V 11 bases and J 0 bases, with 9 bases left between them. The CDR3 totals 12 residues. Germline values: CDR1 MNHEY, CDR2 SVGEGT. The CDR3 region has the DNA TGTGCCTCCCGCCATAGCACAGATACGCAGTATTTT. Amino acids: CASRHSTDTQYF.

The DNA for the CDR3 is TGTGCCAGCAGTGCCCAGACCGATTATAGCAATCAGCCCCAGCATTTT. Encoded protein: CASSAQTDYSNQPQHF. The chain has TRBV6-1 and TRBJ1-5; D is unresolved. The CDR3 runs to 16 residues. Trimming removed 4 bases at V and 0 bases at J, with 13 bases between. Germline values: CDR1 MNHNS, CDR2 SASEGT.

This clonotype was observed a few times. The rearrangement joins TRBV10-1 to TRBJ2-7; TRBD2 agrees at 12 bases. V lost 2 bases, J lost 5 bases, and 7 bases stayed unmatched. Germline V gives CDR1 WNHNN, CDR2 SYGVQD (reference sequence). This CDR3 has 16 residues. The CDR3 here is CASSENLAGGPDEQYF. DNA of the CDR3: TGCGCCAGCAGTGAGAACCTAGCGGGGGGGCCCGACGAGCAGTACTTC.

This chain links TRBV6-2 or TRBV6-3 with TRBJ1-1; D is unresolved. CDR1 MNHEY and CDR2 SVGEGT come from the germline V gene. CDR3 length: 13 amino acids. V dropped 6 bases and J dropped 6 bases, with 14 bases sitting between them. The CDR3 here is CASSPGPGAEAFF. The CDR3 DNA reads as TGTGCCAGCAGCCCAGGTCCCGGGGCTGAAGCTTTCTTT.

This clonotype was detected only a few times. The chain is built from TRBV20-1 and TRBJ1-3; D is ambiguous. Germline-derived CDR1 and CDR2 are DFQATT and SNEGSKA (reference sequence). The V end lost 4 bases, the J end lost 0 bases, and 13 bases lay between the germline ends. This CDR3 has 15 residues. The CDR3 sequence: CSATQLDYSGNTIYF. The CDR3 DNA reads TGCAGTGCTACACAACTCGACTACTCTGGAAACACCATATATTTT.

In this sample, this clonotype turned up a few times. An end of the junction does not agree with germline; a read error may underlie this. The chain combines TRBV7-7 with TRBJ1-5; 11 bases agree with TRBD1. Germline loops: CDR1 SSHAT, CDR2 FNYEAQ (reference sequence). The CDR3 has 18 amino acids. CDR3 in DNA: TGTGCTAGCAGCATAAATAGGCAGGGACAGGGGGGGCCTCAGCCCCAGCATTTT. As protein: CASSINRQGQGGPQPQHF.

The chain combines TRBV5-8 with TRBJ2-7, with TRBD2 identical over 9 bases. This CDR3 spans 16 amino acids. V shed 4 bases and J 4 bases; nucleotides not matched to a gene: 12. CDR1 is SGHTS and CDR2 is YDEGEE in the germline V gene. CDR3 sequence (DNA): TGTGCCAGCAGCGAAGGCCGACTAGCGGACTTTTACGAGCAGTACTTC. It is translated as CASSEGRLADFYEQYF. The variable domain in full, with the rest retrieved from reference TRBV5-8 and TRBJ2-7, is EAGVTQSPTHLIKTRGQQATLRCSPISGHTSVYWYQQALGLGLQFLLWYDEGEERNRGNFPPRFSGRQFPNYSSELNVNALELEDSALYLCASSEGRLADFYEQYFGPGTRLTVT.

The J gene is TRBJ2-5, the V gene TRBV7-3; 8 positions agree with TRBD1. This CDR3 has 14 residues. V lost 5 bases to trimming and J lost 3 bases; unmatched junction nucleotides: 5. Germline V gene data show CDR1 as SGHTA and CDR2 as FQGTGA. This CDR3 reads CASSPGDRKETQYF. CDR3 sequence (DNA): TGTGCCAGCAGCCCGGGGGACAGGAAAGAGACCCAGTACTTC. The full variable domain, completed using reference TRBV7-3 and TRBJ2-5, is GAGVSQTPSNKVTEKGKYVELRCDPISGHTALYWYRQSLGQGPEFLIYFQGTGAADDSGLPNDRFFAVRPEGSVSTLKIQRTERGDSAVYLCASSPGDRKETQYFGPGTRLLVL.

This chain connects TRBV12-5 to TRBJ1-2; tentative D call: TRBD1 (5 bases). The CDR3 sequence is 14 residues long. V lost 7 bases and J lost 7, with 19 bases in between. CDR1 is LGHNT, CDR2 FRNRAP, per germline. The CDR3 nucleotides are TGTGCTAGTGCCCTAGGGGCTGTGAGAGGTGGCTACACCTTC. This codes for CASALGAVRGGYTF.

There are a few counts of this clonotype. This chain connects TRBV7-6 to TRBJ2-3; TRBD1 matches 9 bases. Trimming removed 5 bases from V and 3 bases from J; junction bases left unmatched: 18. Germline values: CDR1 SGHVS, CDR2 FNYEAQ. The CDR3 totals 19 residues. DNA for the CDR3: TGTGCCAGCAGCCAACTAGGCCAAACCGGGACAGGGCGGACAGATACGCAGTATTTT. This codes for CASSQLGQTGTGRTDTQYF.

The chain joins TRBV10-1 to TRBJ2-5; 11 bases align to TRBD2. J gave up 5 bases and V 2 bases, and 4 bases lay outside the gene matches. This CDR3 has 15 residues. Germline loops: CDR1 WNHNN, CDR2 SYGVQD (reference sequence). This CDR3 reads CASSETSGGRETQYF. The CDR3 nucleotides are TGCGCCAGCAGTGAGACTAGCGGGGGTCGGGAGACCCAGTACTTC.

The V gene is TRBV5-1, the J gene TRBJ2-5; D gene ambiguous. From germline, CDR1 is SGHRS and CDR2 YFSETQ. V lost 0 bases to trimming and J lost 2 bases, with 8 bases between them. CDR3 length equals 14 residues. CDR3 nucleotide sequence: TGCGCCAGCAGCTTGGAAAGGGTGCAAGAGACCCAGTACTTC. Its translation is CASSLERVQETQYF.

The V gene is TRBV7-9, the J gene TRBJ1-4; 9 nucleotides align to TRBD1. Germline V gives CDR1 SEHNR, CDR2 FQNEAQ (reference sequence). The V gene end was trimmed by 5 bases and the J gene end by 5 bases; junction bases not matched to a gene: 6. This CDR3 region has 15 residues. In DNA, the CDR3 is TGTGCCAGCAGCAAAGGGACAGGGAGGAATGAAAAACTGTTTTTT. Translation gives CASSKGTGRNEKLFF.

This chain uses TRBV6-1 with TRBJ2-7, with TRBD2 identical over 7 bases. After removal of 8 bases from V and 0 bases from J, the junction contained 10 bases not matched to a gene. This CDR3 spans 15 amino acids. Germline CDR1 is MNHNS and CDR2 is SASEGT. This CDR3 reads CASGDPAGRSYEQYF. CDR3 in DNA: TGTGCCAGCGGCGACCCAGCGGGGCGCTCCTACGAGCAGTACTTC.

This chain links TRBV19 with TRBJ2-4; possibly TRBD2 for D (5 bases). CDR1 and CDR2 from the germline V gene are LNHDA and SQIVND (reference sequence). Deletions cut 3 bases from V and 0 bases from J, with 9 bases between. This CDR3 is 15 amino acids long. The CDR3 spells CASSIEGKAKNIQYF. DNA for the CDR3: TGTGCCAGTAGTATTGAGGGAAAAGCCAAAAACATTCAGTACTTC.

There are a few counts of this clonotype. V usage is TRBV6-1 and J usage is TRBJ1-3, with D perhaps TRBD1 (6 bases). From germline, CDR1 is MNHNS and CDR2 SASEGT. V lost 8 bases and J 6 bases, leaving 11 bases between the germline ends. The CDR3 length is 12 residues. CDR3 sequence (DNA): TGTGCCAGCGGCCGGACAGAAAACACCATATATTTT. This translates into CASGRTENTIYF.

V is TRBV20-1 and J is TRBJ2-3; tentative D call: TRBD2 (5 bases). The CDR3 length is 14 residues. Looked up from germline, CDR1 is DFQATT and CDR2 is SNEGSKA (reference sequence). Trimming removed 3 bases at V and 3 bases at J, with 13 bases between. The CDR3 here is CSARRAAPTDTQYF. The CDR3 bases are TGCAGTGCTAGGAGGGCGGCCCCAACAGATACGCAGTATTTT.

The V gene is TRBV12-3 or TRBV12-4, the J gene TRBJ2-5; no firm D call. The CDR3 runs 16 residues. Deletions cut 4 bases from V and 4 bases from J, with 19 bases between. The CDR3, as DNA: TGTGCCAGCAGTTCGCCGGGCCTCCCAAGCAGAGAGACCCAGTACTTC. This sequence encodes CASSSPGLPSRETQYF.

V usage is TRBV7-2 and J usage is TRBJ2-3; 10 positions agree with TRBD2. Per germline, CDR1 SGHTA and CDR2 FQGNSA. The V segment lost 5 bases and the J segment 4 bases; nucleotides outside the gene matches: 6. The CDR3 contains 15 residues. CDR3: CASSAAGGHADTQYF. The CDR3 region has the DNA TGTGCCAGCAGCGCAGCGGGGGGGCATGCAGATACGCAGTATTTT.

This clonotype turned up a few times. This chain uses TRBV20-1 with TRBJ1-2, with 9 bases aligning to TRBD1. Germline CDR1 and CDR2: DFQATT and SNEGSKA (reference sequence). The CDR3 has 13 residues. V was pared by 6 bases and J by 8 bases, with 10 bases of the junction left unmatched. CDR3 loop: CSAGKGTGNGYTF. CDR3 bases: TGCAGTGCCGGGAAGGGGACAGGGAACGGCTACACCTTC.

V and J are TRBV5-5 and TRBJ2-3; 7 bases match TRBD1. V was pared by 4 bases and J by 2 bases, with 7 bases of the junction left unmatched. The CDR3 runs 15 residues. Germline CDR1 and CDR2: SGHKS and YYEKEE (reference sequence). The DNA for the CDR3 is TGTGCCAGCAGCCACGGGACAGCCTACACAGATACGCAGTATTTT. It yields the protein CASSHGTAYTDTQYF.

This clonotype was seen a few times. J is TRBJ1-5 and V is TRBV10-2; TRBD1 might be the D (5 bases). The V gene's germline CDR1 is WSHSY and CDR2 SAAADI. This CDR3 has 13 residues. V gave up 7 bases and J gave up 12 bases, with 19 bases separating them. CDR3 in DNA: TGCGCCAGCAACGCCATGGGGACCGACAGCCAGCATTTT. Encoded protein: CASNAMGTDSQHF.

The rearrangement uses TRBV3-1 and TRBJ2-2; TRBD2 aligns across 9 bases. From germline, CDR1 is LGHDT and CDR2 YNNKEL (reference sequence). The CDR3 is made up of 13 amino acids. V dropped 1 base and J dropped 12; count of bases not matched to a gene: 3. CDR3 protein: CASSQGGGVKLFF. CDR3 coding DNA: TGTGCCAGCAGCCAAGGCGGGGGGGTAAAGCTGTTTTTT. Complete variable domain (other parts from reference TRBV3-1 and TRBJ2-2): DTAVSQTPKYLVTQMGNDKSIKCEQNLGHDTMYWYKQDSKKFLKIMFSYNNKELIINETVPNRFSPKSPDKAHLNLHINSLELGDSAVYFCASSQGGGVKLFFGEGSRLTVL.

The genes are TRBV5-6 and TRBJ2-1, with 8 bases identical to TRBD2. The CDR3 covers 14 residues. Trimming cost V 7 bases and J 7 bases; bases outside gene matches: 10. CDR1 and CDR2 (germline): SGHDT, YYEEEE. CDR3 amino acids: CASRRNGGGNEQFF. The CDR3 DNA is TGTGCCAGCCGCCGTAATGGCGGGGGGAATGAGCAGTTCTTC.

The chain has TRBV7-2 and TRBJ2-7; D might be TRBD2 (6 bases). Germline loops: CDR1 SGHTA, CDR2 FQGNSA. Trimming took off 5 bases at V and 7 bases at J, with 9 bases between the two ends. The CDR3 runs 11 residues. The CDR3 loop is CASSRELEQYF. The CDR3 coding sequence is TGTGCCAGCAGCCGGGAGTTAGAGCAGTACTTC. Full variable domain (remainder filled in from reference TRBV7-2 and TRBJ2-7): GAGVSQSPSNKVTEKGKDVELRCDPISGHTALYWYRQSLGQGLEFLIYFQGNSAPDKSGLPSDRFSAERTGGSVSTLTIQRTQQEDSAVYLCASSRELEQYFGPGTRLTVT.

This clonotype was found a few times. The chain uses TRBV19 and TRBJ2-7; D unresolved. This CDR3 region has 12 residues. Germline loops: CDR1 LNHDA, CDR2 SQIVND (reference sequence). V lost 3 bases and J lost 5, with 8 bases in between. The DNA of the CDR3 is TGTGCCAGTAGTATCCGACGGGACGAGCAGTACTTC. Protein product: CASSIRRDEQYF.

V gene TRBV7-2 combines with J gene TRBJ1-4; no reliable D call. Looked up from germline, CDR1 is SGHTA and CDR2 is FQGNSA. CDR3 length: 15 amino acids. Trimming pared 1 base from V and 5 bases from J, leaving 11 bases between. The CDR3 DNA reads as TGTGCCAGCAGCTTAGGACCCGGGAGGAATGAAAAACTGTTTTTT. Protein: CASSLGPGRNEKLFF.

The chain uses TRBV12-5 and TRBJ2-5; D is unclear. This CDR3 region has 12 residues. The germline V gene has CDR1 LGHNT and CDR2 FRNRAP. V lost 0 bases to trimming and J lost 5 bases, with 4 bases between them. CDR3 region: CASGLVRETQYF. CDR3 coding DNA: TGTGCTAGTGGTTTGGTGCGGGAGACCCAGTACTTC.

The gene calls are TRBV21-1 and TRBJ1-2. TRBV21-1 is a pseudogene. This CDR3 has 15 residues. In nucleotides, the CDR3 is TGTGCCAGCAGCAACCCCGCGCGGGGTGGATATGGCTACACCTTC. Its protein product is CASSNPARGGYGYTF.

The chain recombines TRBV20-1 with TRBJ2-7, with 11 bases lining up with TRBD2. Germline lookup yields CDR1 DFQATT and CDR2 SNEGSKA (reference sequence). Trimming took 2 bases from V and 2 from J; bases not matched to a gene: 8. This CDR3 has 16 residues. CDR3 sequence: CSARPRLAGITYEQYF. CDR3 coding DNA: TGCAGTGCTAGACCCAGACTAGCGGGGATCACCTACGAGCAGTACTTC.